This TCR beta chain was captured in a study of T cells in Graves' hyperthyroidism and ophthalmopathy. Study in general: Prior to any treatment, at the point of initial diagnosis, peripheral blood was collected.

This CDR3 comprises 16 residues. Per the germline V gene, CDR1 is SGHRS and CDR2 is YFSETQ. With V trimmed by 1 base and J by 3 bases, 8 bases remained unmatched. Using RNA transcripts as the source, TCR beta CDR3 regions were amplified. HTBI primers drove first-round RT-PCR of the TCR CDR3. TCRdb re-called the multiplex PCR reads with MiXCR, one entry per CDR3 protein. In the table there are approximately 360,000 distinct CDR3 sequences, 20% to 25% of which are singletons. This clonotype was obtained from a man aged 45-65 years with Graves' hyperthyroidism. Sequenced: blood. The chain combines TRBV5-1 with TRBJ2-7, with 9 bases lining up with TRBD2. The CDR3 nucleotides read TGCGCCAGCAGCTTGTTCCTAGCGGGATATGGCTACGAGCAGTACTTC. Translation gives CASSLFLAGYGYEQYF.